The entry below gives a single TCR beta chain sequence along with its context. Its specificity is unknown. This specimen belongs to a study of CD8+ T cells in alopecia areata. Points from the study as a whole: TCRs were shared less clearly across patients than in mice, possibly for HLA-related reasons.

The germline gives CDR1 SGHRS, CDR2 YFSETQ. The V end lost 4 bases, the J end lost 4 bases, and 21 bases lay between the germline ends. The length of the CDR3 is 17 residues. Reverse transcribed after extraction, RNA yielded cDNA as the sequencing template. Sequencing was performed with immunoSEQ multiplex PCR; in TCRdb, only in-frame clones are kept and a portion is missing. The sample records approximately 98,000 clones, approximately 59% being singletons. The chain links TRBV5-1 to TRBJ2-1, with D perhaps matching TRBD1 or TRBD2 (5 bases each). Material: CD8+ T cells sorted from blood. The clonotype was recovered from a human donor in good health. The CDR3 sequence: CASSRDSGTRLYNEQFF. The CDR3 nucleotides are TGCGCCAGCAGCAGAGATTCCGGGACCAGGCTTTACAATGAGCAGTTCTTC.